This TCR beta chain comes out of a study of shared clonotypes between healthy human individuals. Study-wide findings and caveats: Donor clonotype sharing was expected to depend on sequencing depth.

Clones were sequenced by immunoSEQ multiplex PCR, and TCRdb holds only the in-frame ones, with some missing. The sample contains fewer than 1.8 million clones, approximately 98.5% of which appear only once. Trimming pared 1 base from V and 1 base from J, leaving 8 bases between. From germline, CDR1 is SGHAT and CDR2 FQNNGV. The CDR3 runs to 15 residues. Comments on this clone: Antigen unknown.

The chain combines TRBV11-2 with TRBJ1-3; D unresolved. This TCR derives from a man aged 25 to 40 in good health. Sequencing was carried out using naive CD4+ T cells sorted from blood. Sample subset: CD45RA+ positively selected. CDR3 DNA sequence: TGTGCCAGCAGCTTAGTGGCAGAATCTGGAAACACCATATATTTT. Translating it yields CASSLVAESGNTIYF.